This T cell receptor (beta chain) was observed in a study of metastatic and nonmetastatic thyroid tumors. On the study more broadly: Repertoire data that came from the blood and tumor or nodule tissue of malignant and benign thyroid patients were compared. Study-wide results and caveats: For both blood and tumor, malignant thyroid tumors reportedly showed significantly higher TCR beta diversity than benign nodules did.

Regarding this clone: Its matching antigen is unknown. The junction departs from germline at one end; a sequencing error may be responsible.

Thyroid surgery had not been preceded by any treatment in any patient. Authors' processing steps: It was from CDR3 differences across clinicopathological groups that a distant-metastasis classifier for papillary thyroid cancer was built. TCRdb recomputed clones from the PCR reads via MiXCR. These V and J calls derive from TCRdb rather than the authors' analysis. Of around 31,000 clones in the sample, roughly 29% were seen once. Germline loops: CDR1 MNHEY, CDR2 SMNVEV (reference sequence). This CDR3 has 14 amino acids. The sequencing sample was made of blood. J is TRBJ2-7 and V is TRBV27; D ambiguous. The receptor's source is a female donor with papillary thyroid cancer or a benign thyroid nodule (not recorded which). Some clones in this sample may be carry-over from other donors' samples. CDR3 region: CASSPSDPSNEQYF. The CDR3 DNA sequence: TGTGCCAGCAGTCCAAGCGATCCCTCCAACGAGCAGTACTTC.